This is a list of T cell receptor beta chains from one sample in a study of T-cell memory formation after mild COVID-19. In TCRdb, the 5' RACE reads were re-called with MiXCR into one record per CDR3 protein. This table holds more than 350,000 distinct CDR3 sequences, roughly 21% found once. Sequenced: PBMCs or a T cell subset sorted from them (not recorded which). These receptors were obtained from an adult woman who had mild COVID-19 (a few samples of this study predate the infection). Cell type and time point are not known. The CDR3 runs from the conserved cysteine through the conserved F or W. D genes are given only for firm matches. Part of the rows lack a size; the others show once, few, many or a class for expanded clones.

>TRBV2|TRBD2|few|TRBJ2-1
CASSGSGVWVSGNEQFF
TGTGCCAGCAGCGGCAGCGGGGTCTGGGTGTCGGGCAATGAGCAGTTCTTC
>TRBV6-1|TRBD2|many|TRBJ2-3
CASSSGGADTQYF
TGTGCCAGCAGTAGCGGGGGGGCAGATACGCAGTATTTT
>TRBV3-1|TRBD1|.|TRBJ2-5
CASSQWDRGETQYF
TGTGCCAGCAGCCAATGGGACAGGGGTGAGACCCAGTACTTC
>TRBV7-9|TRBD1|few|TRBJ2-4
CASSLVGTGLHF
TGTGCCAGCAGCTTAGTCGGGACAGGGTTGCACTTC
>TRBV4-3|.|few|TRBJ2-7
CASSQIVGGTSYEQYF
TGCGCCAGCAGCCAGATCGTAGGCGGGACCTCCTACGAGCAGTACTTC
>TRBV20-1|.|few|TRBJ2-5
CSARRPGLETQYF
TGCAGTGCTAGGCGACCCGGGCTGGAGACCCAGTACTTC
>TRBV5-1|.|.|TRBJ2-1
CASSLSQGEQFF
TGCGCCAGCAGCTTGTCGCAGGGGGAGCAGTTCTTC
>TRBV9|.|.|TRBJ1-2
CASSVDFGNYGYTF
TGTGCCAGCAGCGTAGATTTCGGAAACTATGGCTACACCTTC
>TRBV7-8|TRBD2|.|TRBJ2-1
CASSELAGGFEQFF
TGTGCCAGCAGCGAACTAGCGGGAGGCTTTGAGCAGTTCTTC
>TRBV7-9|TRBD2|.|TRBJ2-1
CASSSRTSGRNEQFF
TGTGCCAGCAGCTCCCGGACTAGCGGGCGGAATGAGCAGTTCTTC
>TRBV7-9|.|few|TRBJ2-5
CASSLQGGQETQYF
TGTGCCAGCAGCTTGCAGGGAGGCCAAGAGACCCAGTACTTC
>TRBV3-1|.|once|TRBJ2-5
CASSRQTRTQYF
TGTGCCAGCAGCCGGCAGACTAGGACCCAGTACTTC
>TRBV13|TRBD1|.|TRBJ2-5
CASSFRGQSLETQYF
TGTGCCAGCAGCTTCAGGGGGCAGAGTTTAGAGACCCAGTACTTC
>TRBV12-3/TRBV12-4|TRBD1|.|TRBJ1-2
CASSLTGSGYGYTF
TGTGCCAGCAGCCTGACAGGGAGCGGCTATGGCTACACCTTC
>TRBV7-8|TRBD1|few|TRBJ1-5
CASSVQGAGQPQHF
TGTGCCAGCAGCGTACAGGGGGCGGGTCAGCCCCAGCATTTT
>TRBV7-2|TRBD2|few|TRBJ2-3
CASSPLAGGLRSAQYF
TGTGCCAGCAGCCCATTAGCGGGGGGGCTCAGGTCGGCGCAGTATTTT
>TRBV6-5|.|few|TRBJ2-7
CASSRTTGSYEQYF
TGTGCCAGCAGTCGCACTACAGGGAGCTACGAGCAGTACTTC
>TRBV6-5|.|.|TRBJ2-1
CASSSTRYNEQFF
TGTGCCAGCAGTTCGACTAGATACAATGAGCAGTTCTTC
>TRBV9|TRBD1|.|TRBJ1-1
CASSPWDRVKEAFF
TGTGCCAGCAGCCCGTGGGACAGGGTGAAAGAAGCTTTCTTT
>TRBV29-1|.|.|TRBJ2-1
CSVELLDGTVTSEQFF
TGCAGCGTTGAATTATTGGACGGGACTGTTACCAGTGAGCAGTTCTTC
>TRBV20-1|.|few|TRBJ1-2
CSARASDSYYGYTF
TGCAGTGCTAGAGCCTCCGACAGTTACTATGGCTACACCTTC
>TRBV3-1|.|.|TRBJ1-5
CASSQDGQLNQPQHF
TGTGCCAGCAGCCAAGATGGACAGCTCAATCAGCCCCAGCATTTT
>TRBV4-1|TRBD1|.|TRBJ1-5
CASSRTGLYDQPQHF
TGCGCCAGCAGCCGGACAGGGTTGTATGATCAGCCCCAGCATTTT
>TRBV7-9|.|.|TRBJ2-3
CASSLLTGLSTDTQYF
TGTGCCAGCAGCTTATTGACGGGGTTAAGCACAGATACGCAGTATTTT
>TRBV7-6|.|.|TRBJ1-5
CASSLEAFGYSNQPQHF
TGTGCCAGCAGCTTAGAAGCATTTGGGTATAGCAATCAGCCCCAGCATTTT
>TRBV7-2|TRBD2|few|TRBJ2-3
CASSSLAGGRDTQYF
TGTGCCAGCAGCTCTCTAGCGGGAGGAAGAGATACGCAGTATTTT
>TRBV29-1|.|few|TRBJ2-7
CSAEGQFYEQYF
TGCAGCGCAGAGGGTCAATTCTACGAGCAGTACTTC
>TRBV9|TRBD2|.|TRBJ2-1
CASSVESSGSWYEQFF
TGTGCCAGCAGCGTAGAGTCTAGCGGGAGCTGGTATGAGCAGTTCTTC
>TRBV6-1|TRBD2|.|TRBJ2-7
CASSQRASGSYEQYF
TGTGCCAGCAGTCAGAGGGCTAGCGGGAGCTACGAGCAGTACTTC
>TRBV13|.|.|TRBJ1-2
CASSFQYYGYTF
TGTGCCAGCAGCTTCCAGTACTATGGCTACACCTTC
>TRBV4-3|.|few|TRBJ2-4
CASSQELNTATHIQYF
TGCGCCAGCAGCCAAGAGCTCAACACTGCAACGCACATTCAGTACTTC
>TRBV29-1|TRBD2|many|TRBJ2-1
CSVERNGRRFEQFF
TGCAGCGTTGAACGGAACGGGAGGAGGTTTGAGCAGTTCTTC
>TRBV12-3/TRBV12-4|.|.|TRBJ1-5
CASSLVGQGGQPQHF
TGTGCCAGCAGTCTTGTCGGTCAGGGAGGTCAGCCCCAGCATTTT
>TRBV30|.|.|TRBJ2-1
CAWSVGGLGEQFF
TGTGCCTGGAGTGTCGGTGGGTTGGGGGAGCAGTTCTTC
>TRBV28|TRBD2|few|TRBJ2-2
CASSSAGTNTGELFF
TGTGCCAGCAGTTCAGCGGGAACGAACACCGGGGAGCTGTTTTTT
>TRBV19|TRBD1|few|TRBJ1-1
CASSMARDRGRGTEAFF
TGTGCCAGTAGTATGGCCCGGGACAGGGGGCGAGGCACTGAAGCTTTCTTT
>TRBV30|.|many|TRBJ2-2
CAWSGGSTGELFF
TGTGCCTGGAGTGGGGGGTCCACCGGGGAGCTGTTTTTT
>TRBV14|.|.|TRBJ1-2
CASSQVSRGYGYTF
TGTGCCAGCAGCCAAGTAAGCCGCGGCTATGGCTACACCTTC
>TRBV20-1|TRBD1|few|TRBJ2-2
CSAHRGHIATGELFF
TGCAGTGCTCACAGGGGCCACATCGCCACCGGGGAGCTGTTTTTT
>TRBV7-9|.|.|TRBJ2-7
CASSSGTPSYEQYF
TGTGCCAGCAGCTCCGGGACACCTTCCTACGAGCAGTACTTC
>TRBV7-2|TRBD2|.|TRBJ2-7
CASRDSLQLAGEQYF
TGTGCCAGCAGGGATTCCCTCCAACTAGCGGGAGAGCAGTACTTC
>TRBV7-9|.|few|TRBJ2-1
CASSDITTAAPGFEQFF
TGTGCCAGCAGCGACATTACGACCGCCGCGCCCGGGTTTGAGCAGTTCTTC
>TRBV7-2|.|.|TRBJ1-2
CASSFGPSYGYTF
TGTGCCAGCAGCTTCGGGCCCTCCTATGGCTACACCTTC
>TRBV6-1|.|few|TRBJ1-5
CASTPTREAWQPQHF
TGTGCCAGCACCCCCACCAGGGAGGCCTGGCAGCCCCAGCATTTT
>TRBV4-2|TRBD2|.|TRBJ2-2
CASGLVSTGELFF
TGTGCCAGCGGACTAGTGAGCACCGGGGAGCTGTTTTTT
>TRBV20-1|.|few|TRBJ1-1
CSARSGGGPEAFF
TGCAGTGCTAGATCCGGGGGCGGCCCTGAAGCTTTCTTT
>TRBV2|.|few|TRBJ2-1
CASSGSTLGPVSWNEQFF
TGTGCCAGCAGTGGCTCGACGTTGGGCCCCGTCAGCTGGAATGAGCAGTTCTTC
>TRBV18|.|.|TRBJ1-2
CASSPNAGGVGVGYTF
TGTGCCAGCTCACCAAACGCAGGCGGAGTAGGTGTTGGCTACACCTTC
>TRBV7-6|.|few|TRBJ2-5
CASSLGQGGSGWAETQYF
TGTGCCAGCAGCTTAGGACAGGGAGGGTCTGGTTGGGCGGAGACCCAGTACTTC
>TRBV25-1|TRBD1|few|TRBJ1-6
CATRDRENSPLHF
TGTGCCACCCGGGACAGGGAGAATTCACCCCTCCACTTT
>TRBV7-6|.|few|TRBJ1-2
CASSLAGDGSYGYTF
TGTGCCAGCAGCTTAGCGGGGGACGGAAGCTATGGCTACACCTTC
>TRBV20-1|TRBD2|once|TRBJ2-1
CSARELAGGTNEQFF
TGCAGTGCTAGAGAACTAGCGGGAGGCACCAATGAGCAGTTCTTC
>TRBV7-2|.|.|TRBJ1-6
CASSTNSPLHF
TGTGCCAGCAGTACTAATTCACCCCTCCACTTT
>TRBV29-1|.|.|TRBJ2-7
CSVEDRSSSYEQYF
TGCAGCGTTGAGGACAGATCGAGCTCCTACGAGCAGTACTTC
>TRBV20-1|.|many|TRBJ2-4
CSALRDQNIQYF
TGCAGTGCTTTACGGGACCAAAACATTCAGTACTTC
>TRBV12-3/TRBV12-4|TRBD2|.|TRBJ2-7
CASSYSPSGSSYEQYF
TGTGCCAGCAGTTACAGTCCCAGCGGGAGCTCCTACGAGCAGTACTTC
>TRBV5-4|.|.|TRBJ2-3
CASPLRDTDTQYF
TGTGCCAGCCCCCTCAGAGACACAGATACGCAGTATTTT
>TRBV7-2|.|.|TRBJ1-1
CASSLGGAGEAFF
TGTGCCAGCAGCTTAGGGGGAGCGGGTGAAGCTTTCTTT
>TRBV20-1|TRBD1|.|TRBJ2-7
CSAQTGGYEQYF
TGCAGTGCTCAGACAGGGGGCTACGAGCAGTACTTC
>TRBV7-9|.|few|TRBJ1-6
CASSLDRSPLHF
TGTGCCAGCAGCTTAGATCGTTCACCCCTCCACTTT